Presented here are 17 T cell receptor beta chains from one specimen sequenced in a study of blood T cell repertoires in COVID-19. The repertoire was sequenced with immunoSEQ multiplex PCR; TCRdb's copy has only in-frame clones and lacks some. This table has 200,000 to 250,000 clones, around 90% appearing once. The sequenced sample was peripheral blood. The receptors shown here come from a young man with COVID-19, enrolled during active disease.

For this clone: This CDR3 is also generated by other DNA sequences in the sample. The chain's CDR3 is CASSLKGAGGYTF. The CDR3 nucleotides read TGTGCCAGCAGCTTGAAGGGGGCCGGGGGCTACACCTTC. The chain is built from TRBV5-6 and TRBJ1-2; 7 bases match TRBD1. Germline CDR1 reads SGHDT; CDR2 reads YYEEEE. The CDR3 is 13 amino acids. V shed 1 base and J 8 bases; nucleotides not matched to a gene: 5.

The chain couples TRBV4-2 to TRBJ1-2; D remains ambiguous. Trimming took off 0 bases at V and 8 bases at J, with 7 bases between the two ends. This CDR3 contains 12 residues. Germline V gene data show CDR1 as LGHNA and CDR2 as YNFKEQ. CDR3 DNA: TGTGCCAGCAGCCAAGAGACTGGGGGCTACACCTTC. Protein product: CASSQETGGYTF.

V and J are TRBV3-1 (or the pseudogene TRBV3-2) and TRBJ2-3; 12 nucleotides line up with TRBD2. The CDR3 consists of 15 residues. V lost 2 bases to trimming and J lost 7 bases; unmatched junction nucleotides: 4. Germline V CDR1 and CDR2: LGHDT, YNNKEL (reference sequence). The CDR3 DNA sequence: TGTGCCAGCAGCCAATCGACTAGCGGGGGACATACGCAGTATTTT. It specifies CASSQSTSGGHTQYF.

This clone has a handful of counts. The V gene is TRBV6-5, the J gene TRBJ1-4, with D possibly TRBD1 on 6 matching bases. The germline gives CDR1 MNHEY, CDR2 SVGAGI. This CDR3 spans 15 amino acids. With 2 bases removed from V and 5 bases from J, the gap between germline ends came to 12 bases. The CDR3 protein is CASSYLGTPNEKLFF. In nucleotides, the CDR3 is TGTGCCAGCAGTTACCTCGGGACACCGAATGAAAAACTGTTTTTT.

This sequence joins TRBV19 and TRBJ2-5; the D gene is possibly TRBD1 (5 bases). From germline, CDR1 is LNHDA and CDR2 SQIVND (reference sequence). Between the trimmed V and J ends, which lost 0 bases and 2 bases, there was a span of 10 bases. This CDR3 spans 15 amino acids. CDR3 residues: CASSIDRVRQETQYF. CDR3 in DNA: TGTGCCAGTAGTATAGACAGGGTTCGGCAAGAGACCCAGTACTTC.

The V gene is TRBV3-1 (or the pseudogene TRBV3-2), the J gene TRBJ2-1; TRBD2 aligns across 7 bases. The CDR3 has 14 residues. Germline assignment: CDR1 LGHDT and CDR2 YNNKEL (reference sequence). V gave up 4 bases and J gave up 7 bases; unmatched junction bases: 7. The DNA of the CDR3 is TGTGCCAGCAGCCCATCGGGACTATTGAATGAGCAGTTCTTC. The encoded protein is CASSPSGLLNEQFF.

V gene TRBV5-1 combines with J gene TRBJ1-1; 7 bases map to TRBD1. J lost 7 bases, V lost 2 bases, and 8 bases had no gene match. The germline CDR1 and CDR2 sequences are SGHRS and YFSETQ. CDR3 length: 14 residues. The CDR3 sequence: CASSLGTANYEAFF. The CDR3 DNA sequence: TGCGCCAGCAGCTTAGGGACAGCGAATTATGAAGCTTTCTTT. Complete variable domain (other parts from reference TRBV5-1 and TRBJ1-1): KAGVTQTPRYLIKTRGQQVTLSCSPISGHRSVSWYQQTPGQGLQFLFEYFSETQRNKGNFPGRFSGRQFSNSRSEMNVSTLELGDSALYLCASSLGTANYEAFFGQGTRLTVV.

This rearrangement joins TRBV7-9 to TRBJ1-1, with 7 bases aligning to TRBD1. The trim removed 1 base at V and 1 base at J, leaving 3 bases unmatched. Germline lookup yields CDR1 SEHNR and CDR2 FQNEAQ (reference sequence). CDR3 length: 15 amino acids. The CDR3 loop is CASSLGGTANTEAFF. In nucleotides, the CDR3 is TGTGCCAGCAGCTTAGGTGGGACAGCGAACACTGAAGCTTTCTTT.

J is TRBJ1-4 and V is TRBV7-2; TRBD1 aligns across 7 bases. The CDR3 consists of 16 residues. Per germline, CDR1 SGHTA and CDR2 FQGNSA. Trimming took 2 bases from V and 8 from J; bases not matched to a gene: 11. The CDR3 DNA reads TGTGCCAGCAGCTTAACAACAGGGGTTGCGAAAGAAAAACTGTTTTTT. Its translation: CASSLTTGVAKEKLFF.

The rearrangement uses TRBV11-2 and TRBJ2-7; possibly TRBD1 for D (5 bases). The CDR3 has 12 amino acids. CDR1 is SGHAT and CDR2 is FQNNGV in the germline V gene. V gave up 5 bases and J gave up 3 bases, with 8 bases separating them. The DNA for the CDR3 is TGTGCCAGCAGCGCGCAGGGCTACGAGCAGTACTTC. It translates to CASSAQGYEQYF. The full variable domain, in which reference TRBV11-2 and TRBJ2-7 provide the parts outside the CDR3, is EAGVAQSPRYKIIEKRQSVAFWCNPISGHATLYWYQQILGQGPKLLIQFQNNGVVDDSQLPKDRFSAERLKGVDSTLKIQPAKLEDSAVYLCASSAQGYEQYFGPGTRLTVT.

The chain employs TRBV6-6 and TRBJ1-2, with D possibly matching TRBD1 (5 bases). The germline V and J ends were trimmed by 5 bases and 7 bases, with 14 bases remaining between them. The length of the CDR3 is 13 residues. Looked up from germline, CDR1 is MNHNY and CDR2 is SVGAGI (reference sequence). The CDR3 DNA reads as TGTGCCAGCAGTCTCTCAGGGATGAGTGGCTACACCTTC. Protein sequence: CASSLSGMSGYTF.

This chain uses TRBV30 with TRBJ1-4; D unclear. The CDR3 extends over 13 amino acids. Germline V gene lookup returns CDR1 GTSNPN and CDR2 SVGIG (reference sequence). Trimming cost V 5 bases and J 0 bases, with 7 bases left between them. CDR3 region: CAWGYATNEKLFF. The CDR3 coding sequence is TGTGCCTGGGGATATGCAACTAATGAAAAACTGTTTTTT.

V is TRBV19 and J is TRBJ2-1; tentative D call: TRBD2 (5 bases). The CDR3 spans 15 residues. Germline CDR1 and CDR2: LNHDA and SQIVND (reference sequence). Trimming cost V 6 bases and J 2 bases, with 14 bases left between them. CDR3 DNA sequence: TGTGCCAGTAGGAGGGTCGGCGTCCCCTACAATGAGCAGTTCTTC. Translation: CASRRVGVPYNEQFF.

Only one count was recorded for this clone. This rearrangement joins TRBV4-1 to TRBJ1-2; 10 bases match TRBD1. The junction had 0 bases not matched to a gene; V was cut back by 4 bases and J by 1 base. The CDR3 runs to 14 residues. In germline, CDR1 is MGHRA, CDR2 YSYEKL. For the CDR3, the DNA is TGCGCCAGCAGCCGGGACAGGGGTAACTATGGCTACACCTTC. It encodes CASSRDRGNYGYTF.

The rearrangement links TRBV21-1 to TRBJ2-3; the table's D gene call, TRBD2, was not cross checked with the DNA. TRBV21-1 is a pseudogene. The CDR3 sequence is 14 residues long. DNA of the CDR3: TGTGCCCCTACCGTACGGGGAATCACAGATACGCAGTATTTT. Its protein is CAPTVRGITDTQYF.

This chain uses TRBV19 with TRBJ1-2, with TRBD1 as a possible D gene (5 bases). Germline lookup yields CDR1 LNHDA and CDR2 SQIVND (reference sequence). The CDR3 is made up of 14 amino acids. The V end was cut by 7 bases, the J end by 4 bases, with 16 bases between. DNA for the CDR3: TGTGCCAGTACCCCCAGGGTGGCCTCCTATGGCTACACCTTC. Its protein product is CASTPRVASYGYTF.

The V and J genes are TRBV11-2 and TRBJ1-1; D unresolved. The V and J ends lost 3 bases and 1 base respectively, with 9 bases between them. The CDR3 totals 14 residues. The germline V gene has CDR1 SGHAT and CDR2 FQNNGV. The CDR3 spells CASSFAGRNTEAFF. The CDR3 bases are TGTGCCAGCAGCTTCGCGGGCAGGAACACTGAAGCTTTCTTT.